The source of this T cell receptor beta chain is a study of PD-1 blockade in classical Hodgkin lymphoma. The germline V gene has CDR1 ENHRY and CDR2 SYGVKD. The CDR3 length is 14 residues. V gave up 6 bases and J gave up 6 bases, with 15 bases separating them. Measured with immunoSEQ multiplex PCR; TCRdb has only the in-frame clones, and not every one. The sample has about 86,000 clones; 75% to 90% are singletons. Each and every patient relapsed after autologous stem cell transplantation, and patients got differing brentuximab vedotin exposure. This chain connects TRBV10-3 to TRBJ2-1, with D possibly TRBD2 on 6 matching bases. The sequence was collected from a human donor with classical Hodgkin lymphoma. The sample was peripheral blood mononuclear cells (PBMCs), taken before the second cycle of nivolumab. CDR3 coding DNA: TGTGCCATCAGGGGCGGGACGCAGAGCAATGAGCAGTTCTTC. Translating it yields CAIRGGTQSNEQFF.